These 15 T cell receptor beta chains share one sample of origin, sequenced in a study of blood T cell repertoires in COVID-19. Profiled with immunoSEQ multiplex PCR; TCRdb holds only in-frame clones, not every one. The sample includes around 200,000 clones, around nine tenths of them seen just once. Material: peripheral blood. These receptor sequences come from a woman aged 18 to 35 who had recovered from COVID-19.

The rearrangement uses TRBV14 and TRBJ2-7, with TRBD2 identical over 8 bases. CDR1 is SGHDN, CDR2 FVKESK, per germline. The CDR3 is 11 amino acids. V lost 3 bases and J lost 9; bases outside the gene matches: 1. The CDR3 loop reads CASSHGTRQYV. The CDR3 DNA reads as TGTGCCAGCAGCCACGGGACTAGGCAGTACGTC.

The chain employs TRBV6-1 and TRBJ1-4, with D uncertain. Germline V lookup: CDR1 MNHNS, CDR2 SASEGT. V dropped 1 base and J dropped 0 bases, with 9 bases sitting between them. The CDR3 spans 16 residues. For the CDR3, the DNA is TGTGCCAGCAGTGAAGACCCCCAGGCAACTAATGAAAAACTGTTTTTT. It codes for CASSEDPQATNEKLFF.

The CDR3 loop is CAWIVGTSGYNEQFF. The CDR3 nucleotides read TGTGCCTGGATCGTCGGGACTAGCGGTTACAATGAGCAGTTCTTC. This sequence joins TRBV30 and TRBJ2-1; 11 bases fit TRBD2. Germline lookup yields CDR1 GTSNPN and CDR2 SVGIG (reference sequence). The length of the CDR3 is 15 residues. The V gene end was trimmed by 4 bases and the J gene end by 4 bases; junction bases not matched to a gene: 6.

In DNA, the CDR3 is TGTGCCAGCAGCGTGACAGGGGGGAGCCAGCCCCAGCATTTT. Translation: CASSVTGGSQPQHF. The chain recombines TRBV9 with TRBJ1-5, with TRBD1 matching 9 bases. Losses at the gene ends were 2 bases for V and 7 bases for J; bases not matched to a gene: 4. The CDR3 runs to 14 residues. Looked up from germline, CDR1 is SGDLS and CDR2 is YYNGEE.

This sequence joins TRBV7-8 and TRBJ2-3; 7 positions agree with TRBD2. Trimming took 5 bases from V and 3 from J; bases not matched to a gene: 8. Germline CDR1 SGHVS, CDR2 FQNEAQ. The CDR3 loop spans 15 amino acids. The CDR3 protein is CASSHTGTITDTQYF. For the CDR3, the DNA is TGTGCCAGCAGCCACACCGGGACTATAACAGATACGCAGTATTTT.

This clone was found many times. The chain employs TRBV3-1 (or the pseudogene TRBV3-2) and TRBJ2-2; 14 bases match TRBD2. CDR3 length: 17 residues. Germline CDR1 LGHDT, CDR2 YNNKEL (reference sequence). The V and J ends lost 2 bases and 7 bases, in that order; junction bases with no gene match: 6. The CDR3 DNA reads as TGTGCCAGCAGCCAAAGGACTAGCGGGAGGAAGGGCGGGGAGCTGTTTTTT. Its protein product is CASSQRTSGRKGGELFF.

J is TRBJ1-5 and V is TRBV2, with 7 bases aligning to TRBD1. With 6 bases clipped from V and 6 bases from J, the junction kept 8 bases outside the gene matches. CDR1 SNHLY and CDR2 FYNNEI come from the germline V gene. The CDR3 has 14 amino acids. DNA of the CDR3: TGTGCCAGCAGGAGACAGGGAGAGGTTCAGCCCCAGCATTTT. It translates to CASRRQGEVQPQHF.

V usage is TRBV7-2 and J usage is TRBJ2-3; TRBD1 agrees at 9 bases. Losses at the gene ends were 1 base for V and 5 bases for J; bases not matched to a gene: 1. CDR1 and CDR2 from the germline V gene are SGHTA and FQGNSA. This CDR3 is 14 amino acids long. DNA for the CDR3: TGTGCCAGCAGCTTAGTGACAGGGGGAGATACGCAGTATTTT. It translates to CASSLVTGGDTQYF. Full variable domain (rest looked up from reference TRBV7-2 and TRBJ2-3): GAGVSQSPSNKVTEKGKDVELRCDPISGHTALYWYRQSLGQGLEFLIYFQGNSAPDKSGLPSDRFSAERTGGSVSTLTIQRTQQEDSAVYLCASSLVTGGDTQYFGPGTRLTVL.

The V gene is TRBV6-2 or TRBV6-3, the J gene TRBJ2-3; 7 bases are a match to TRBD2. CDR3 length equals 15 residues. J was trimmed by 3 bases and V by 2 bases; bases with no gene match: 5. Germline V gene sequence: CDR1 MNHEY, CDR2 SVGEGT. CDR3 amino acids: CASSYPAGETDTQYF. CDR3 sequence (DNA): TGTGCCAGCAGTTACCCTGCGGGAGAAACAGATACGCAGTATTTT.

The gene calls are TRBV6-2 or TRBV6-3 and TRBJ2-1; 7 nucleotides align to TRBD2. With 5 bases clipped from V and 3 bases from J, the junction kept 4 bases outside the gene matches. The CDR3 length is 14 residues. CDR1 is MNHEY and CDR2 is SVGEGT in the germline V gene. CDR3 nucleotide sequence: TGTGCCAGCAGTGTTCTAGCGGACTACAATGAGCAGTTCTTC. Its protein product is CASSVLADYNEQFF.

The chain couples TRBV19 to TRBJ1-1; D is unclear. Germline V gene sequence: CDR1 LNHDA, CDR2 SQIVND (reference sequence). V shed 6 bases and J shed 5 bases, with 10 bases lying between them. The CDR3 totals 12 residues. CDR3: CASRPTGTEAFF. Here the CDR3 DNA reads TGTGCCAGTAGACCCACCGGGACTGAAGCTTTCTTT.

The chain carries TRBV4-2 and TRBJ2-2; TRBD2 aligns across 14 bases. This CDR3 is 16 amino acids long. The germline V gene encodes CDR1 LGHNA and CDR2 YNFKEQ. V lost 7 bases to trimming and J lost 3 bases; unmatched junction nucleotides: 4. The CDR3 is CASTGLAGGDTGELFF. For the CDR3, the DNA is TGTGCCAGCACCGGACTAGCGGGAGGAGACACCGGGGAGCTGTTTTTT.

In this sample, this clone turned up a few times. The chain joins TRBV28 to TRBJ1-2; D gene unclear. V lost 1 base and J lost 7, with 10 bases in between. Germline V lookup: CDR1 MDHEN, CDR2 SYDVKM. CDR3 length equals 13 residues. This chain's CDR3 is CASSLSSPGGYTF. CDR3 DNA: TGTGCCAGCAGTTTATCTTCCCCGGGTGGCTACACCTTC.

This clone was counted a single time. The chain is built from TRBV5-4 and TRBJ2-7; D is possibly TRBD2 (6 bases). V shed 4 bases and J shed 6 bases, with 20 bases lying between them. This CDR3 has 15 amino acids. Germline CDR1 and CDR2: SGHNT and YYREEE (reference sequence). The CDR3 DNA reads as TGTGCCAGCAGCCCCGGCGGGGAACTCCTTAGCGAGCAGTACTTC. This encodes CASSPGGELLSEQYF.

The rearrangement joins TRBV6-2 or TRBV6-3 to TRBJ1-6; TRBD1 might be the D (5 bases). Trimming took 7 bases from V and 10 from J, leaving 17 bases between them. The CDR3 is 14 amino acids. Germline CDR1 is MNHEY and CDR2 is SVGEGT. In DNA, the CDR3 is TGTGCCAGCACTTATACCCAGGGTGGATCACCCCTCCACTTT. It translates to CASTYTQGGSPLHF.